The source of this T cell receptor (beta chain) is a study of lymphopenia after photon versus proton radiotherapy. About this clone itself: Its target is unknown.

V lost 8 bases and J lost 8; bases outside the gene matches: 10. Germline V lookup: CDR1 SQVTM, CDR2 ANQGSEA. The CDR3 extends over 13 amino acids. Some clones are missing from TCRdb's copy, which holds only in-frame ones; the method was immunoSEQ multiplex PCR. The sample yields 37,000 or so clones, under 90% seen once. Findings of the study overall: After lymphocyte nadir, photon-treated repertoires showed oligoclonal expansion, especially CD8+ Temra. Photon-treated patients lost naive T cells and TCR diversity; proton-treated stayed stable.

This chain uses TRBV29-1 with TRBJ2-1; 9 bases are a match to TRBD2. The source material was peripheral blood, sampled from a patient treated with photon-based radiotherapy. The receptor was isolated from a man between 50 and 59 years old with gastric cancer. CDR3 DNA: TGCAGCCCCTCGAGACTAGCGGTAGATGAGCAGTTCTTC. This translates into CSPSRLAVDEQFF.